This T cell receptor (beta chain) appears in the sequencing data of a study of T-cell memory formation after mild COVID-19. Study-wide background: For the most part, TCR clusters were specific to one donor.

About this clonotype itself: Its matching antigen is unknown. The junction does not match germline at one end; this may be a read error.

Study outcomes and limitations: The main location of contracting CD4+ clones was CM and EM, and that of contracting CD8+ clones was EMRA.

Using constant-segment primers, 5'RACE produced TCR alpha and TCR beta cDNA libraries carrying sample barcodes and UMIs. In TCRdb, the 5' RACE reads were re-called with MiXCR into one record per CDR3 protein. The sample consists of roughly 620,000 distinct CDR3 sequences, roughly 18% of them appearing once. This clonotype was sampled from an adult woman who had mild COVID-19 (a few samples of this study predate the infection). Cell type and time point are not known. The sequenced sample was PBMCs or a T cell subset sorted from them (not recorded which).

The CDR3 here is CASSSQGLANNEKFF. The CDR3 nucleotides are TGTGCCAGCAGTTCACAGGGGTTAGCAAACAATGAGAAGTTCTTC. The chain carries TRBV5-5 and TRBJ2-1; 7 positions match TRBD1. Germline V lookup: CDR1 SGHKS, CDR2 YYEKEE (reference sequence). CDR3 size: 15 residues. Variable domain in full (rest from reference TRBV5-5 and TRBJ2-1): DAGVTQSPTHLIKTRGQQVTLRCSPISGHKSVSWYQQVLGQGPQFIFQYYEKEERGRGNFPDRFSARQFPNYSSELNVNALLLGDSALYLCASSSQGLANNEKFFGPGTRLTVL.